These T cell receptor beta chains were read from a single sample in a study of T-cell memory formation after mild COVID-19. Via MiXCR, TCRdb re-called the 5' RACE reads, giving one row per CDR3 protein. There are roughly 450,000 distinct CDR3 sequences in the sample; about 20% occur only once, and 9% to 15% lies in the top ten. Sample: PBMCs or a T cell subset sorted from them (not recorded which). The source is an adult woman who had mild COVID-19 (a few samples of this study predate the infection). Cell type and time point are not known. Both conserved end residues are part of each CDR3. Fields, in order: V gene, J gene, D gene, clone size, CDR3 protein, CDR3 DNA. A D gene is named only where the DNA matches it firmly. Clone size is stated in some rows and not others, as once, few, many or a class when expanded.

>TRBV25-1|TRBJ2-7|TRBD1|-
CATYGTASYEQYF
TGTGCCACCTACGGGACAGCATCCTACGAGCAGTACTTC
>TRBV27|TRBJ2-7|TRBD1|-
CASRMKPPGQGIYEQYF
TGTGCCAGCAGGATGAAGCCACCGGGACAGGGGATTTACGAGCAGTACTTC
>TRBV6-5|TRBJ2-5|TRBD2|few
CARVLQERGQETQYF
TGTGCCAGAGTACTTCAGGAGCGGGGGCAAGAGACCCAGTACTTC
>TRBV4-1|TRBJ1-5|TRBD1|-
CASSQVGTGDQPQHF
TGCGCCAGCAGCCAAGTAGGGACAGGGGATCAGCCCCAGCATTTT
>TRBV12-3/TRBV12-4|TRBJ2-6|-|-
CASSLGTEGANVLTF
TGTGCCAGCAGTCTCGGGACGGAAGGGGCCAACGTCCTGACTTTC
>TRBV7-9|TRBJ1-1|-|-
CASSPQEWAANTEAFF
TGTGCCAGCAGCCCCCAAGAGTGGGCAGCGAACACTGAAGCTTTCTTT
>TRBV4-1|TRBJ2-5|-|many
CASSQPQETQYF
TGTGCCAGCAGCCAGCCACAAGAGACCCAGTACTTC
>TRBV5-1|TRBJ1-3|TRBD1|few
CASSLEGQSRGNTIYF
TGCGCCAGCAGCTTGGAGGGACAGTCGAGAGGAAACACCATATATTTT
>TRBV27|TRBJ1-4|-|-
CASRGVGVGEKLFF
TGTGCCAGCAGAGGAGTGGGGGTGGGGGAAAAACTGTTTTTT
>TRBV30|TRBJ2-6|-|-
CAWSGSGANVLTF
TGTGCCTGGAGCGGAAGTGGGGCCAACGTCCTGACTTTC
>TRBV20-1|TRBJ2-7|-|-
CSAREDTATFSYEQYF
TGCAGTGCTAGGGAGGACACGGCCACTTTCTCCTACGAGCAGTACTTC
>TRBV12-3/TRBV12-4|TRBJ2-1|-|few
CASSFMEGRFLRYNEQFF
TGTGCCAGCAGTTTCATGGAAGGGCGCTTCTTGAGGTACAATGAGCAGTTCTTC
>TRBV27|TRBJ2-7|TRBD1|-
CASSFTTGPSYEQYF
TGTGCCAGCAGTTTCACGACAGGGCCATCCTACGAGCAGTACTTC
>TRBV11-2|TRBJ2-1|TRBD2|-
CASSWGLAGGGEQFF
TGTGCCAGCAGCTGGGGACTAGCGGGGGGAGGTGAGCAGTTCTTC
>TRBV19|TRBJ1-2|TRBD1|once
CASGRQGRNYGYTF
TGTGCCAGTGGAAGACAGGGGAGGAACTATGGCTACACCTTC
>TRBV27|TRBJ2-7|-|once
CATRHREGPYEQYF
TGTGCCACCCGACACAGGGAAGGACCCTACGAGCAGTACTTC
>TRBV7-9|TRBJ2-2|TRBD2|-
CASSQGRLAGVSLYTGELFF
TGTGCCAGCAGCCAAGGACGTCTAGCGGGAGTCTCTCTGTACACCGGGGAGCTGTTTTTT
>TRBV7-9|TRBJ1-5|TRBD1|-
CASSQIRAGTADSMPQHF
TGTGCCAGCAGCCAGATTAGGGCGGGGACAGCCGACTCTATGCCCCAGCATTTT
>TRBV7-9|TRBJ2-1|TRBD2|-
CASSLVLAGAGEQFF
TGTGCCAGCAGCTTAGTCCTAGCGGGAGCCGGGGAGCAGTTCTTC
>TRBV18|TRBJ1-4|TRBD1|many
CASSPIGQAATNEKLFF
TGTGCCAGCTCACCTATAGGACAGGCGGCAACTAATGAAAAACTGTTTTTT
>TRBV5-1|TRBJ2-4|-|many
CASSARGSKNIQYF
TGCGCCAGCAGCGCCCGGGGATCCAAAAACATTCAGTACTTC
>TRBV20-1|TRBJ1-4|-|few
CSARVVGVTATNEKLFF
TGCAGTGCTAGAGTAGTGGGGGTCACTGCAACTAATGAAAAACTGTTTTTT
>TRBV5-1|TRBJ2-5|TRBD1|-
CASQGQLQETQYF
TGCGCCAGCCAGGGACAGTTACAAGAGACCCAGTACTTC
>TRBV5-1|TRBJ1-1|-|few
CASSYDDWNTEAFF
TGCGCCAGCAGCTACGACGATTGGAACACTGAAGCTTTCTTT
>TRBV7-9|TRBJ2-1|TRBD1|-
CASSHLRGKSYNEQFF
TGTGCCAGCAGCCACCTCAGGGGGAAGTCCTACAATGAGCAGTTCTTC
>TRBV12-3/TRBV12-4|TRBJ2-2|-|-
CASSQYGASNTGELFF
TGTGCCAGCAGCCAGTACGGGGCCTCGAACACCGGGGAGCTGTTTTTT
>TRBV7-9|TRBJ2-1|-|few
CASRVSGYSYNEQFF
TGTGCCAGCAGAGTGAGCGGATATTCCTACAATGAGCAGTTCTTC
>TRBV11-3|TRBJ2-1|-|few
CASSPPGWRPHNEQFF
TGTGCCAGCAGCCCACCCGGGTGGCGGCCACACAATGAGCAGTTCTTC
>TRBV7-9|TRBJ2-2|-|few
CASSLARLGTGELFF
TGTGCCAGCAGCTTAGCCAGACTAGGAACCGGGGAGCTGTTTTTT
>TRBV20-1|TRBJ1-2|-|-
CSARPDNYGYTF
TGCAGTGCTAGACCCGATAACTATGGCTACACCTTC
>TRBV5-4|TRBJ2-3|TRBD2|-
CASSLVYLAGIRDTQYF
TGTGCCAGCAGCTTAGTCTATCTAGCGGGGATTCGAGATACGCAGTATTTT
>TRBV7-9|TRBJ2-7|-|-
CASSNAERGRVEQYF
TGTGCCAGCAGTAATGCCGAGAGGGGACGGGTCGAGCAGTACTTC
>TRBV12-3/TRBV12-4|TRBJ2-5|-|few
CASSFEGETQYF
TGTGCCAGCAGTTTTGAGGGGGAGACCCAGTACTTC
>TRBV6-2/TRBV6-3|TRBJ2-7|TRBD2|-
CASRGTLAGAYEQYF
TGTGCCAGCAGAGGAACCCTAGCGGGAGCTTACGAGCAGTACTTC
>TRBV5-5|TRBJ1-5|-|-
CASSLRSGEAQHF
TGTGCCAGCAGCTTGAGGTCCGGTGAAGCCCAGCATTTT
>TRBV6-2/TRBV6-3|TRBJ2-1|-|few
CASSWAVEFREQFF
TGTGCCAGCAGTTGGGCAGTTGAATTTCGGGAGCAGTTCTTC
>TRBV5-1|TRBJ2-2|-|-
CASSLEVGNTGELFF
TGCGCCAGCAGCTTGGAGGTCGGGAACACCGGGGAGCTGTTTTTT
>TRBV7-9|TRBJ2-1|TRBD1|few
CASTPRTGGDLNEQFF
TGTGCCAGCACCCCCCGGACAGGGGGAGATCTCAATGAGCAGTTCTTC